This T cell receptor beta chain comes out of a study of blood T cells in healthy people across ages. This clonotype appeared a few times. With V trimmed by 2 bases and J by 7 bases, 10 bases remained unmatched. CDR3 length equals 16 residues. Germline loops: CDR1 MNHEY, CDR2 SVGEGT. Through a sample-barcoded 5' primer and a J-beta primer mix, a second PCR was run for 7 to 11 cycles. TCRdb re-analysed the 5' RACE reads in MiXCR, keeping a single row per CDR3 protein. The sample consists of roughly 1.9 million distinct CDR3 sequences, 39% of them appearing once. The origin of this receptor is a human donor in good health. The sequenced material came from blood. The rearrangement links TRBV6-2 or TRBV6-3 to TRBJ1-2, with 10 positions matching TRBD1. The CDR3 protein is CASSYRMGTGDLGYTF. The CDR3 nucleotides read TGTGCCAGCAGTTACCGCATGGGGACAGGGGATCTTGGCTACACCTTC.